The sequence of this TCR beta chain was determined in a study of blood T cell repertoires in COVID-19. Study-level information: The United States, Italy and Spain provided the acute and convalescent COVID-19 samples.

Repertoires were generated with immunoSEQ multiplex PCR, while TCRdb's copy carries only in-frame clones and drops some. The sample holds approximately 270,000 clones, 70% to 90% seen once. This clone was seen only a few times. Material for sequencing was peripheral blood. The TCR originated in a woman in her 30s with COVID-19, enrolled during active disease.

Written as DNA, the CDR3 is TGTGCCAGCAGTTACCCCGGGACCGGGGAGCTGTTTTTT. It translates to CASSYPGTGELFF. The chain links TRBV6-5 to TRBJ2-2, with D unresolved. The germline V gene has CDR1 MNHEY and CDR2 SVGAGI. The CDR3 covers 13 residues. V dropped 2 bases and J dropped 5 bases, with 6 bases sitting between them.